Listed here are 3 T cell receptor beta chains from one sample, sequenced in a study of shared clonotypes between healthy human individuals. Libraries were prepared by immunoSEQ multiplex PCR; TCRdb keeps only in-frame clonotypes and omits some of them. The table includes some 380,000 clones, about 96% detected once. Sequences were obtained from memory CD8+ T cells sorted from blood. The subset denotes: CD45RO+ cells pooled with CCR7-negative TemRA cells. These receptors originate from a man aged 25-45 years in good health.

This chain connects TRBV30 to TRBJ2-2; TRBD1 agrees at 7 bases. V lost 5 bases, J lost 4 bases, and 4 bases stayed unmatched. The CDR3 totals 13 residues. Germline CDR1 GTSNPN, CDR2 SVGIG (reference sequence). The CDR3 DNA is TGTGCCTGGTTTGGACAGGCCACCGGGGAGCTGTTTTTT. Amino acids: CAWFGQATGELFF.

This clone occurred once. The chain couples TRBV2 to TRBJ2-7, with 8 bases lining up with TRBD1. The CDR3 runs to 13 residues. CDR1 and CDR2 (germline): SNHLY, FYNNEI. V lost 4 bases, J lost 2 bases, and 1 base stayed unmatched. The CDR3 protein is CASSGTGPYEQYF. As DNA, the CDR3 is TGTGCCAGCAGTGGGACAGGGCCCTACGAGCAGTACTTC. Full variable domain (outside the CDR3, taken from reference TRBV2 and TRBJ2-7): EPEVTQTPSHQVTQMGQEVILRCVPISNHLYFYWYRQILGQKVEFLVSFYNNEISEKSEIFDDQFSVERPDGSNFTLKIRSTKLEDSAMYFCASSGTGPYEQYFGPGTRLTVT.

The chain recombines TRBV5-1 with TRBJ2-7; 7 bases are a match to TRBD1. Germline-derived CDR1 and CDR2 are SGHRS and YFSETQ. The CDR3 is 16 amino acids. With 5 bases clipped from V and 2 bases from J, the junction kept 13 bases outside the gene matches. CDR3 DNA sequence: TGCGCCAGCAGACTATCACCAGTCAGGGGGACCTACGAGCAGTACTTC. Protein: CASRLSPVRGTYEQYF.